The clone carrying this T cell receptor (beta chain) was seen only a few times. This sample is part of a study of regulatory T cells in long-lasting Graves disease. Germline V gene data show CDR1 as DFQATT and CDR2 as SNEGSKA (reference sequence). V shed 5 bases, J shed 3 bases, and the junction held 11 bases outside the gene matches. This CDR3 comprises 15 residues. The time point denotes: newly diagnosed GD, antithyroid drugs for less than 3 months. Construction of the TCR library relied on RNA isolated from PBMCs. Building of the TCR beta libraries involved iRepertoire HTBI primers and Arm-PCR of CDR3 regions. TCRdb analysed the multiplex PCR reads with MiXCR anew, one entry per CDR3 protein. The profile shows a few hundred thousand distinct CDR3 sequences, roughly 10% of them singletons. The data were also submitted as part of a second study, on T cells in Graves' hyperthyroidism and ophthalmopathy.

This receptor was taken from a woman between 18 and 29 years old with Graves disease. Material: peripheral blood mononuclear cells (PBMCs), obtained at new diagnosis, from a patient treated with antithyroid drugs. This chain connects TRBV20-1 to TRBJ2-3; 7 bases agree with TRBD2. The CDR3 DNA follows: TGCAGTGCTCAGAGCGGGGAGCTACCTACAGATACGCAGTATTTT. Translation: CSAQSGELPTDTQYF.